A selection of T cell receptor beta chains follows, all from one sample in a study of cytomegalovirus exposure and HLA in healthy donors. Generated by immunoSEQ multiplex PCR, the TCRdb table keeps only in-frame clones and is missing some. This sample has roughly 190,000 clones, with around three quarters found just once. The sequencing sample was made of PBMCs. The receptors were gathered from a woman in her thirties in good health and CMV-seropositive. Each CDR3 is given with its conserved first and last residue. D genes are given only for firm matches. For some rows the clone size is stated as once, few or many, or as a class when expanded; others skip it.

size	D	V	J	DNA	CDR3
-	-	TRBV6-6	TRBJ1-1	TGTGCCAGCAACCCGACAGTGAACACTGAAGCTTTCTTT	CASNPTVNTEAFF
-	-	TRBV29-1	TRBJ1-3	TGCAGCGTTGAAGATCTGAGTGAGAAGGCAGGGGCTGGAAACACCATATATTTT	CSVEDLSEKAGAGNTIYF
-	TRBD1	TRBV2	TRBJ1-6	TGTGCCAGCAGTGGGGACAGGGACTCACCCCTCCACTTT	CASSGDRDSPLHF
-	TRBD1	TRBV19	TRBJ2-7	TGTGCCAGTAGTGCCCGGACAGGGTACGAGCAGTACTTC	CASSARTGYEQYF
-	-	TRBV9	TRBJ1-1	TGTGCCAGCAGTTATACCCCAGGGGTCCAGGGGACTGAAGCTTTCTTT	CASSYTPGVQGTEAFF
once	-	TRBV18	TRBJ2-7	TGTGCCAGCTCACCACCGGAGGGAGCTTTCTACGAGCAGTACTTC	CASSPPEGAFYEQYF
-	-	TRBV30	TRBJ1-1	TGTGCCTGGAGCCTAGGCTACAAAGACGGGACTGAAGCTTTCTTT	CAWSLGYKDGTEAFF
-	-	TRBV7-8	TRBJ1-5	TGTGCCAGCAGTTATGACAGGCTGGGCAATCAGCCCCAGCATTTT	CASSYDRLGNQPQHF
-	-	TRBV7-9	TRBJ2-7	TGTGCCAGCAGCTTATGGTCTCTGGGGGCCAGCTACGAGCAGTACTTC	CASSLWSLGASYEQYF
-	TRBD1	TRBV27	TRBJ1-2	TGTGCCAGCAGTATAATACCGGGGACAGGCTTCGGCTACACCTTC	CASSIIPGTGFGYTF
-	-	TRBV5-6	TRBJ2-7	TGTGCCAGCAGCTCTCAGTTATACTCCTACGAGCAGTACTTC	CASSSQLYSYEQYF
few	-	TRBV18	TRBJ2-6	TGTGCCAGCTCACCACGCAGATCCTCTGGGGCCAACGTCCTGACTTTC	CASSPRRSSGANVLTF
-	TRBD1	TRBV29-1	TRBJ1-2	TGCAGCGTGTCCGGGACAGGAGCTGGGTATAACTATGGCTACACCTTC	CSVSGTGAGYNYGYTF
-	-	TRBV9	TRBJ2-5	TGTGCCAGCAGCACCGCCGGACTGGACTCGACCCAGTACTTC	CASSTAGLDSTQYF
-	-	TRBV18	TRBJ1-3	TGTGCCAGCTCACAAACGGGAGGGGCCCCCTCTGGAAACACCATATATTTT	CASSQTGGAPSGNTIYF
-	-	TRBV7-2	TRBJ2-4	TGTGCCAGCAGCCTGGATCAAACTACTCAGTACTTC	CASSLDQTTQYF
-	-	TRBV27	TRBJ2-1	TGTGCCAGCAGTTTATGGCCCGCGGAGTACAATGAGCAGTTCTTC	CASSLWPAEYNEQFF
-	-	TRBV7-9	TRBJ1-1	TGTGCCAGCAGTTCACTCCCGTCTGAAGCTTTCTTT	CASSSLPSEAFF
few	TRBD2	TRBV2	TRBJ2-1	TGTGCCTCAGGAGCGGGATTCTACAATGAGCAGTTCTTC	CASGAGFYNEQFF
-	-	TRBV30	TRBJ1-2	TGTGCCTGGAGTGTAAGACTGGGACTAGACAATGGCTACACCTTC	CAWSVRLGLDNGYTF
-	-	TRBV25-1	TRBJ1-2	TGTGCCAGCAGGGGAGCTAACTATGGCTACACCTTC	CASRGANYGYTF
-	-	TRBV5-5	TRBJ1-5	TGTGCCAGCAGCTTGTACCGGCAGGTCAGCAATCAGCCCCAGCATTTT	CASSLYRQVSNQPQHF
-	-	TRBV30	TRBJ2-1	TGTGCCACCTCCGGAGGGCGTTCCTCCTACAATGAGCAGTTCTTC	CATSGGRSSYNEQFF
-	-	TRBV7-2	TRBJ2-1	TGTGCCAGCAGCCTCCCCTTATTGAATGAGCAGTTCTTC	CASSLPLLNEQFF
-	-	TRBV2	TRBJ1-1	TGTGCCAGCGTTCTCAGCACTGAAGCTTTCTTT	CASVLSTEAFF
-	TRBD1	TRBV6-5	TRBJ1-6	TGTGCCACCAGGCAGTGGACAGGGAATTCACCCCTCCACTTT	CATRQWTGNSPLHF
once	-	TRBV28	TRBJ2-2	TGTGCCAGCAGTCCCACCTGGGGGGGCCCTAGCACCGGGGAGCTGTTTTTT	CASSPTWGGPSTGELFF
-	-	TRBV2	TRBJ2-5	TGTGCCAGCAGTGGGGGACCAGGGGTTGGGACCCAGTACTTC	CASSGGPGVGTQYF
-	-	TRBV7-2	TRBJ2-1	TGTGCCAGCAGCCCATTCCTGGCGGGGGCTTCCTACAATGAGCAGTTCTTC	CASSPFLAGASYNEQFF
-	TRBD2	TRBV27	TRBJ2-1	TGTGCCAGCAGCCACCTCAGGGCGGGAGATTACAATGAGCAGTTCTTC	CASSHLRAGDYNEQFF
-	-	TRBV4-3	TRBJ1-5	TGCGCCAGCAGCCAAGATCCCCAGGGCCCTTGGCCCCAGCATTTT	CASSQDPQGPWPQHF
-	TRBD1	TRBV5-1	TRBJ2-7	TGCGCCAGCAGCCCGACAGGGACAGGAGGTATTTTCGAGCAGTACTTC	CASSPTGTGGIFEQYF
-	TRBD2	TRBV19	TRBJ2-3	TGTGCCAGTAGTATAAGAGGGTTAGCGGGACGCACAGATACGCAGTATTTT	CASSIRGLAGRTDTQYF
few	TRBD1	TRBV7-2	TRBJ1-4	TGTGCCAGCAGCTTTTCCTCAGACAGGGCTTCAGAGAGAGGAAAACTGTTTTTT	CASSFSSDRASERGKLFF
-	-	TRBV2	TRBJ2-5	TGTGCCAGCAGTGCCTACCAAGAGACCCAGTACTTC	CASSAYQETQYF
-	-	TRBV27	TRBJ1-1	TGTGCCAGCAGTTTATGGGGGACTAACACTGAAGCTTTCTTT	CASSLWGTNTEAFF
-	TRBD2	TRBV5-4	TRBJ2-2	TGTGCCAGCAGCGGACTAGCGGGAAACACCGGGGAGCTGTTTTTT	CASSGLAGNTGELFF
-	-	TRBV25-1	TRBJ2-3	TGTGCCAGCAGTTCGTCGGGCGGGCCGGGGGATACGCAGTATTTT	CASSSSGGPGDTQYF
-	-	TRBV9	TRBJ1-3	TGTGCCAGCAGCAAGGACACTGGATCTGGAAACACCATATATTTT	CASSKDTGSGNTIYF
-	TRBD1	TRBV27	TRBJ1-2	TGTGCCAGCGCCATGGGACAGGGGGGAGCTAACTATGGCTACACCTTC	CASAMGQGGANYGYTF
few	-	TRBV5-4	TRBJ1-2	TGTGCCAGCAGCTTGGAGTGGGCAGGGTATGGCTACACCTTC	CASSLEWAGYGYTF
-	TRBD1	TRBV6-6	TRBJ1-5	TGTGCCAGCAGGAAGACGGGACAGGGTTATCAGCCCCAGCATTTT	CASRKTGQGYQPQHF
once	-	TRBV27	TRBJ1-1	TGTGCCAGCAGTTTAGTGGGGGGGACTGAAGCTTTCTTT	CASSLVGGTEAFF
-	-	TRBV5-4	TRBJ2-7	TGTGCCAGCAGCTTCGTGGGCCGCACCGAGCAGTACTTC	CASSFVGRTEQYF
-	TRBD1	TRBV7-2	TRBJ1-2	TGTGCCAGCAGGGCGACAGGGATCTATGGCTACACCTTC	CASRATGIYGYTF
few	TRBD1	TRBV2	TRBJ2-7	TGTGCCAGAGAAGGGGACAGGGGATCTTCCTACGAGCAGTACTTC	CAREGDRGSSYEQYF
-	-	TRBV6-4	TRBJ1-1	TGTGCCAGCAGGGAGCACCTGAAGGCTGAAGCTTTCTTT	CASREHLKAEAFF
-	-	TRBV6-5	TRBJ1-2	TGTGCCAGCAGCACATCCCGGGTGGGTGGCTACACCTTC	CASSTSRVGGYTF
-	TRBD1	TRBV4-3	TRBJ1-2	TGCGCCAGCAGCCAAGACGAGGGGGCGAATGGCTACACCTTC	CASSQDEGANGYTF
-	-	TRBV29-1	TRBJ1-1	TGCAGCGTCTCTTCTACAGGGAAACCTGAAGCTTTCTTT	CSVSSTGKPEAFF
-	-	TRBV27	TRBJ2-5	TGTGCCAGCAGTTTATCGCTGAACAACCAAGAGACCCAGTACTTC	CASSLSLNNQETQYF
few	-	TRBV27	TRBJ1-1	TGTGCCAGCAGTCCGACCGTCGGCCAGGGGAGGGTCACTGAAGCTTTCTTT	CASSPTVGQGRVTEAFF
few	-	TRBV6-5	TRBJ2-7	TGTGCCAGCAGTTACTCCGGAGATCCGACCTACGAGCAGTACTTC	CASSYSGDPTYEQYF
-	TRBD2	TRBV19	TRBJ2-1	TGTGCCAGTACCCCGGGACTAGGGGAGGGTGAGCAGTTCTTC	CASTPGLGEGEQFF
few	TRBD1	TRBV2	TRBJ1-1	TGTGCCAGCAGATCACAGGGGCCTGGCACTGAAGCTTTCTTT	CASRSQGPGTEAFF
-	-	TRBV9	TRBJ2-7	TGTGCCAGCAGCGTTGAGGAGGCACCCGTATACGAGCAGTACTTC	CASSVEEAPVYEQYF
few	-	TRBV30	TRBJ1-1	TGTGCCTGGAGTGCTTCAGTGTCTGCTTTCTTT	CAWSASVSAFF
-	-	TRBV30	TRBJ2-7	TGTGCCTGGAAGGCAGGCTACGAGCAGTACTTC	CAWKAGYEQYF
-	-	TRBV19	TRBJ1-2	TGTGCCAGTAGTTACATCTCAGGCCTGTCCTATGGCTACACCTTC	CASSYISGLSYGYTF
-	TRBD2	TRBV4-3	TRBJ2-1	TGCGCCAGCAGCCAAGTTGGGGGAAAGACTAGCGGGATTCCTGGGGAGCAGTTCTTC	CASSQVGGKTSGIPGEQFF